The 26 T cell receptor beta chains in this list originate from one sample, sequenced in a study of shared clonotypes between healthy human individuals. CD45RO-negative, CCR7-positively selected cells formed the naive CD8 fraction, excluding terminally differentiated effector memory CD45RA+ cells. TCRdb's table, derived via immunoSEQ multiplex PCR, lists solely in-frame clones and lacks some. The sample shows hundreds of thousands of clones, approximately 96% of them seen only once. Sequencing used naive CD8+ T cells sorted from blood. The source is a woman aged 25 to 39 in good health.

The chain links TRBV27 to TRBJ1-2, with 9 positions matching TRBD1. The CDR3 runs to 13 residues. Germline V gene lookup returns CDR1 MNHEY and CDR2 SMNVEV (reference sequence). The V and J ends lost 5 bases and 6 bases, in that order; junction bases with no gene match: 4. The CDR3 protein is CASSEQGANGYTF. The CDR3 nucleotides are TGTGCCAGCAGTGAACAGGGGGCGAATGGCTACACCTTC.

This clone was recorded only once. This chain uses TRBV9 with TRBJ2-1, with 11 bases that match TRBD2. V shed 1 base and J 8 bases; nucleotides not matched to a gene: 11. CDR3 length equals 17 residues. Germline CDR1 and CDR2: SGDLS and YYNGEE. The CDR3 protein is CASSVHSGRVSGDEQFF. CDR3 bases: TGTGCCAGCAGCGTACATAGCGGGAGGGTCTCTGGGGATGAGCAGTTCTTC. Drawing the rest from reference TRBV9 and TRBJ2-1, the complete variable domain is DSGVTQTPKHLITATGQRVTLRCSPRSGDLSVYWYQQSLDQGLQFLIQYYNGEERAKGNILERFSAQQFPDLHSELNLSSLELGDSALYFCASSVHSGRVSGDEQFFGPGTRLTVL.

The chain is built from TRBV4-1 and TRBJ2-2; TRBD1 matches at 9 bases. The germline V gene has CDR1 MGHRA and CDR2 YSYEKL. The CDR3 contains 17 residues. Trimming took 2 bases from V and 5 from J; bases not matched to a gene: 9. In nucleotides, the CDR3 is TGCGCCAGCAGCCAACAAGGGGGGACAGGGCGGACCGGGGAGCTGTTTTTT. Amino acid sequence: CASSQQGGTGRTGELFF.

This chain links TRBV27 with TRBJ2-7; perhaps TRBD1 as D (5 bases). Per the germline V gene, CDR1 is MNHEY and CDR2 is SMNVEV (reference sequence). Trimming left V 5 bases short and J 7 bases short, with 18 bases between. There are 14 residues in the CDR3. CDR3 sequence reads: CASSLRAGSGEQYF. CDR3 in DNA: TGTGCCAGCAGTCTCCGGGCAGGGTCTGGAGAGCAGTACTTC.

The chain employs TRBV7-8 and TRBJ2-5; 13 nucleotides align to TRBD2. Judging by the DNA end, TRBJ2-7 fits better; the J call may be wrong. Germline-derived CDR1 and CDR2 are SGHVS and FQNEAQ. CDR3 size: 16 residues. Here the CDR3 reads CASSLGTSGTVYEQYF. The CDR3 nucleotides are TGTGCCAGCAGCCTCGGGACTAGCGGGACAGTTTACGAGCAGTACTTC.

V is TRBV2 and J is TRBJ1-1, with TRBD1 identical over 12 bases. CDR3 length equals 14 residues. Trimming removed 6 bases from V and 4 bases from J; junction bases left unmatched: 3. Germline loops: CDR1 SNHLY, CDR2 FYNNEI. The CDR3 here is CASRGTGGITEAFF. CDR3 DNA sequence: TGTGCCAGCAGGGGGACAGGGGGCATCACTGAAGCTTTCTTT.

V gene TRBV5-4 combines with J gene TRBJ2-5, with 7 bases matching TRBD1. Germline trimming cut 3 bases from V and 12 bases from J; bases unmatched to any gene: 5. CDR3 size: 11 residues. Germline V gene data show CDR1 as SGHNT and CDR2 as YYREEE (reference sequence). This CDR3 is CASSWAGTEYF. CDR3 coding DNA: TGTGCCAGCAGCTGGGCCGGGACAGAGTACTTC.

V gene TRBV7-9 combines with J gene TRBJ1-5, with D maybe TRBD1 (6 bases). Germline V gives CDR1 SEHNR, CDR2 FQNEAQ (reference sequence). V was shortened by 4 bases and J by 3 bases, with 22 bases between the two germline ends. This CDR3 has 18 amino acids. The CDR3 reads CASSSSQGLQGLNQPQHF. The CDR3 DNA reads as TGTGCCAGCAGCTCATCCCAGGGGCTCCAGGGGCTCAATCAGCCCCAGCATTTT.

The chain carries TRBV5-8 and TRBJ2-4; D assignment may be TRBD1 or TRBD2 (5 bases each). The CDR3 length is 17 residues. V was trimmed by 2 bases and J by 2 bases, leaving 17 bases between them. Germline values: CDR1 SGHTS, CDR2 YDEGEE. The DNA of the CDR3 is TGTGCCAGCAGCTTCCCCCGGGGTGGGGGAACCAAAAACATTCAGTACTTC. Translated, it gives CASSFPRGGGTKNIQYF.

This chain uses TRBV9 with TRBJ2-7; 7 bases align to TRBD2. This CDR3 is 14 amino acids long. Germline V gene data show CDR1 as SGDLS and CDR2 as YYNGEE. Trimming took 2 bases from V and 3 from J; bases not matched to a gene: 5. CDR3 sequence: CASSVGAGVYEQYF. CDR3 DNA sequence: TGTGCCAGCAGCGTTGGGGCGGGGGTCTACGAGCAGTACTTC.

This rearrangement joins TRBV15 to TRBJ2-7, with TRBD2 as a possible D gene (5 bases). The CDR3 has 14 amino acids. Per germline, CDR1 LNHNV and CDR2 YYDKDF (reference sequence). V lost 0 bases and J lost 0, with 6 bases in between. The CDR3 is CATSREGSSYEQYF. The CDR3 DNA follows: TGTGCCACCAGCAGAGAAGGGAGCTCCTACGAGCAGTACTTC.

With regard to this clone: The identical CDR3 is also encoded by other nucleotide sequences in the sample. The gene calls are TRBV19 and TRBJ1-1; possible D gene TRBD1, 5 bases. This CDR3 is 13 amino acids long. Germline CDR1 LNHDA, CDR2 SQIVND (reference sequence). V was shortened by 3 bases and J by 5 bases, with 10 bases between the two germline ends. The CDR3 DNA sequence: TGTGCCAGTAGTATCGGTCGGGGGACTGAAGCTTTCTTT. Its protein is CASSIGRGTEAFF.

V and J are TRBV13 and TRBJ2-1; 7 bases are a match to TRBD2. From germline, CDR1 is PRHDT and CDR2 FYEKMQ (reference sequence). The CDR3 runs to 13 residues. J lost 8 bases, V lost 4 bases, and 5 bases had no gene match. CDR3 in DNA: TGTGCCAGCAGCTCAGGACTAGTCCATGAGCAGTTCTTC. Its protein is CASSSGLVHEQFF.

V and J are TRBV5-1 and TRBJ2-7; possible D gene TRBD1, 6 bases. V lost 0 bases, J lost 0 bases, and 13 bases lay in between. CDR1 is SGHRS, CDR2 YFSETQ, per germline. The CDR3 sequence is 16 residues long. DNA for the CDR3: TGCGCCAGCAGCTTGGCAGACAGGATTCCCTCCTACGAGCAGTACTTC. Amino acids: CASSLADRIPSYEQYF.

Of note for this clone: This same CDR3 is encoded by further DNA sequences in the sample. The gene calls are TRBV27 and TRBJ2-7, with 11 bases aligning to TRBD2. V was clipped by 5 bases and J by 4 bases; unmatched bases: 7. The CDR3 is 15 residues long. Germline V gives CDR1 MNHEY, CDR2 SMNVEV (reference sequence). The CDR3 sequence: CASSHGTSGTYEQYF. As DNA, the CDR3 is TGTGCCAGCAGTCACGGGACTAGCGGTACGTACGAGCAGTACTTC.

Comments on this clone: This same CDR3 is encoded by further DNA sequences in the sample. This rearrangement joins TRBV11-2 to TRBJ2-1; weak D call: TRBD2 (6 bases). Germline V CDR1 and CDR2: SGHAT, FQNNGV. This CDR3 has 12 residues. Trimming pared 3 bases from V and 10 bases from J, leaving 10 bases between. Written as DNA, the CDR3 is TGTGCCAGCAGCTTGGGGGGAGACGAGCAGTTCTTC. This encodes CASSLGGDEQFF.

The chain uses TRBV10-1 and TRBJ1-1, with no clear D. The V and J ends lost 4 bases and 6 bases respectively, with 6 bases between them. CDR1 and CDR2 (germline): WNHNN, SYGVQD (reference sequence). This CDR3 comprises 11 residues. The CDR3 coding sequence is TGCGCCAGCAGTGCCGGATCTGAAGCTTTCTTT. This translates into CASSAGSEAFF.

Here the CDR3 reads CASSDTGRFTF. In DNA, the CDR3 is TGTGCCAGCAGTGATACAGGGCGGTTCACCTTC. The rearrangement links TRBV6-6 to TRBJ1-2; D might be TRBD1 (6 bases). This CDR3 region has 11 residues. Germline V gene sequence: CDR1 MNHNY, CDR2 SVGAGI (reference sequence). The V gene lost 5 bases and the J gene lost 13 bases, with 14 bases spanning the gap.

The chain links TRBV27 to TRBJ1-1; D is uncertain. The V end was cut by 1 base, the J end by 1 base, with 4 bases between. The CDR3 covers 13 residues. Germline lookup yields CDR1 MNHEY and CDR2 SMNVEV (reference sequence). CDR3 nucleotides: TGTGCCAGCAGTTTATTTCGGAACACTGAAGCTTTCTTT. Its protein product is CASSLFRNTEAFF.

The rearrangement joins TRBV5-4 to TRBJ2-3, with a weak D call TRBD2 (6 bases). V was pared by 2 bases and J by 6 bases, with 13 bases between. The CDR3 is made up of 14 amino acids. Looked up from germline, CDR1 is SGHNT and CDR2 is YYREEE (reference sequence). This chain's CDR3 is CASSFVGGGDTQYF. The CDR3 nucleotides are TGTGCCAGCAGCTTCGTGGGAGGAGGGGATACGCAGTATTTT. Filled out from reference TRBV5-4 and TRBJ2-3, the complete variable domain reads ETGVTQSPTHLIKTRGQQVTLRCSSQSGHNTVSWYQQALGQGPQFIFQYYREEENGRGNFPPRFSGLQFPNYSSELNVNALELDDSALYLCASSFVGGGDTQYFGPGTRLTVL.

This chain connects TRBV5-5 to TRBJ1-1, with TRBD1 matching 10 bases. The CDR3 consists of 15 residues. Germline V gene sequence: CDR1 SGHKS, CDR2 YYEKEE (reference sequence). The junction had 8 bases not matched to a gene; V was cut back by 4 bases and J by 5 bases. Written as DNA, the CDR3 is TGTGCCAGCAGCAAAAACGACAGGGGGCGAACTGAAGCTTTCTTT. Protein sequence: CASSKNDRGRTEAFF.

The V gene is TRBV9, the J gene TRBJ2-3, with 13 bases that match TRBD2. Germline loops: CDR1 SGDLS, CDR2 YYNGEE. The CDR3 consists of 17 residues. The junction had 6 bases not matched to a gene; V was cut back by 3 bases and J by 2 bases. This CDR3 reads CASSGGTSGTYTDTQYF. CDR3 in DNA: TGTGCCAGCAGCGGCGGGACTAGCGGGACCTACACAGATACGCAGTATTTT.

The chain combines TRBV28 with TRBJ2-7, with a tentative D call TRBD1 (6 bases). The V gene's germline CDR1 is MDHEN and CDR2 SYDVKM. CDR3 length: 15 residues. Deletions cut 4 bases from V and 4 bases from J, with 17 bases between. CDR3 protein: CASSSQGRVAYEQYF. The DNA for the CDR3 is TGTGCCAGCAGTTCGCAGGGGCGCGTGGCATACGAGCAGTACTTC.

CDR3 loop: CASSLIRHIGLYEQYF. In DNA form, the CDR3 reads TGTGCCAGCAGTTTAATAAGACATATCGGCCTCTACGAGCAGTACTTC. The rearrangement joins TRBV28 to TRBJ2-7, with unresolved D. Deletions cut 2 bases from V and 3 bases from J, with 17 bases between. This CDR3 comprises 16 residues. Germline V lookup: CDR1 MDHEN, CDR2 SYDVKM.

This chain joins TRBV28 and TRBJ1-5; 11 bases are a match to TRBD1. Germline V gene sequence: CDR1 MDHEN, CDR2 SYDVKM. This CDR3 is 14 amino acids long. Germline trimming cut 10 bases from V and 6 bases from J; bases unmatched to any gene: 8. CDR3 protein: CATDGTGGGQPQHF. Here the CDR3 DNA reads TGTGCCACAGACGGGACAGGGGGGGGTCAGCCCCAGCATTTT.

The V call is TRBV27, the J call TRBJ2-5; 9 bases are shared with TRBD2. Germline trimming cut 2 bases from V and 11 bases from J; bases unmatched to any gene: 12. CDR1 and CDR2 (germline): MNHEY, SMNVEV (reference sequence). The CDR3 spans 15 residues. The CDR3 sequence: CASSLNPREGPFQYF. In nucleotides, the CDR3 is TGTGCCAGCAGTTTAAATCCGCGGGAGGGCCCTTTTCAGTACTTC.